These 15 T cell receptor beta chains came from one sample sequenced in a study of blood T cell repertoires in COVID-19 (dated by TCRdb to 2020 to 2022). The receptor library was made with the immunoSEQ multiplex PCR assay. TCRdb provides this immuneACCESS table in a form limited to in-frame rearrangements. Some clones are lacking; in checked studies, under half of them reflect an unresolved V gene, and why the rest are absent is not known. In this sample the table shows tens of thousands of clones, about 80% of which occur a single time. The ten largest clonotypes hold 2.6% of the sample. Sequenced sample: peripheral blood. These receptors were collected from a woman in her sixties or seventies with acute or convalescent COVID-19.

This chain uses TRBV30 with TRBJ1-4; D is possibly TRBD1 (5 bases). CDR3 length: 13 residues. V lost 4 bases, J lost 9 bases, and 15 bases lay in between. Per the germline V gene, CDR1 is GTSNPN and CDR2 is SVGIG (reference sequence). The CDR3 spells CAWNSGGGKKLFF. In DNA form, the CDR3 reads TGTGCCTGGAATTCGGGGGGTGGGAAAAAACTGTTTTTT.

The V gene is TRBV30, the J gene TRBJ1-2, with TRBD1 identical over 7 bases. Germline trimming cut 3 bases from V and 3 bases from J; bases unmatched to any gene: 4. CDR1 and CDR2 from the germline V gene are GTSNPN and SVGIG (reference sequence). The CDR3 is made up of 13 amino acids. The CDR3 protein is CAWSPGGDYGYTF. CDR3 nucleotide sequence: TGTGCCTGGAGCCCAGGGGGTGACTATGGCTACACCTTC.

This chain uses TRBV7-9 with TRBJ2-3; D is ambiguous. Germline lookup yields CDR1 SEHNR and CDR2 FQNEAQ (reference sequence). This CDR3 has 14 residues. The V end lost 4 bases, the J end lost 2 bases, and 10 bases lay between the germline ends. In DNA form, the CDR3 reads TGTGCCAGCAGCTCCCTCCTTAACACAGATACGCAGTATTTT. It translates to CASSSLLNTDTQYF.

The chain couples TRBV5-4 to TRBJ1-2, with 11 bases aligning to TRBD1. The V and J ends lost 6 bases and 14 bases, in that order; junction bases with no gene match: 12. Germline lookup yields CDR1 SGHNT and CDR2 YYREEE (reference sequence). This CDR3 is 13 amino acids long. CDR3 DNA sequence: TGTGCCAGCACCAGAGACGGACAGGGGGCCGAGACCTTC. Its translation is CASTRDGQGAETF.

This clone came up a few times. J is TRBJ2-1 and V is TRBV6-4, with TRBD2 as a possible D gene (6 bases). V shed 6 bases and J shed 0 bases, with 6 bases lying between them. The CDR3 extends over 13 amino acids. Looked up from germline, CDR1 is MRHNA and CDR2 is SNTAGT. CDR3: CASSGSSYNEQFF. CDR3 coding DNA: TGTGCCAGCAGCGGGAGCTCCTACAATGAGCAGTTCTTC.

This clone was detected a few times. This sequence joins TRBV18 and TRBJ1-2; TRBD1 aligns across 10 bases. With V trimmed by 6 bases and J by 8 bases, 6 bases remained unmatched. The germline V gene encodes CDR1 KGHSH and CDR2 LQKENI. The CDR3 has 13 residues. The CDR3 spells CASSPTGGGGYTF. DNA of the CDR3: TGTGCCAGCTCGCCGACAGGGGGCGGCGGCTACACCTTC. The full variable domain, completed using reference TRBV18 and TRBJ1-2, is NAGVMQNPRHLVRRRGQEARLRCSPMKGHSHVYWYRQLPEEGLKFMVYLQKENIIDESGMPKERFSAEFPKEGPSILRIQQVVRGDSAAYFCASSPTGGGGYTFGSGTRLTVV.

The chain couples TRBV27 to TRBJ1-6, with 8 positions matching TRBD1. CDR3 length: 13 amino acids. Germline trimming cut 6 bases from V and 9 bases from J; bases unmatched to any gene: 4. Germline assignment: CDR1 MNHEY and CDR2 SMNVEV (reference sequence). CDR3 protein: CASRDRDFSPLHF. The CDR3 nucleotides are TGTGCCAGCAGGGACAGGGATTTTTCACCCCTCCACTTT.

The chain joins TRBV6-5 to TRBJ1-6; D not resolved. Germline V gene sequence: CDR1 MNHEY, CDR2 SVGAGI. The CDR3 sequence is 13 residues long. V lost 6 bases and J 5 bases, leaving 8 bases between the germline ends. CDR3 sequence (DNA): TGTGCCAGCAGCTCTCCAGATAATTCACCCCTCCACTTT. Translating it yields CASSSPDNSPLHF.

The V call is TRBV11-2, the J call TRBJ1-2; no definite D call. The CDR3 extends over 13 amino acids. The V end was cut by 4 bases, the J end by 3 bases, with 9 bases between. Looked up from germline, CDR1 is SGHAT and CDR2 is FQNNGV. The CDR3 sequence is CASSSSGYYGYTF. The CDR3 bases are TGTGCCAGCAGCTCGAGCGGCTACTATGGCTACACCTTC.

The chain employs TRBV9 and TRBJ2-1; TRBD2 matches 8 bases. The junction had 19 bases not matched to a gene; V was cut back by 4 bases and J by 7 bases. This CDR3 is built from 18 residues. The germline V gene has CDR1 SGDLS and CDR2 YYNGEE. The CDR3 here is CASSPSPFASGGRNEQFF. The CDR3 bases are TGTGCCAGCAGCCCCTCCCCTTTTGCGAGCGGGGGTCGTAATGAGCAGTTCTTC.

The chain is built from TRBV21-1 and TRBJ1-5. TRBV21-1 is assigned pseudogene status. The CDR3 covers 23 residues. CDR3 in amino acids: CASSKNPPREDRKTPNDNQPQHF. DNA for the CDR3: TGTGCCAGCAGCAAAAATCCACCTCGGGAGGATCGCAAAACCCCAAACGACAATCAGCCCCAGCATTTT.

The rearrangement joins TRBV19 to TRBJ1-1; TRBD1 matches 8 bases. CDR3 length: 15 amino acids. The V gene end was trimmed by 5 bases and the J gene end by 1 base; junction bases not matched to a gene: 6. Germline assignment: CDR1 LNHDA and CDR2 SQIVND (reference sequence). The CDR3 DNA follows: TGTGCCAGTAGTCTGGGACAGGCGTCGAACACTGAAGCTTTCTTT. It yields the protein CASSLGQASNTEAFF.

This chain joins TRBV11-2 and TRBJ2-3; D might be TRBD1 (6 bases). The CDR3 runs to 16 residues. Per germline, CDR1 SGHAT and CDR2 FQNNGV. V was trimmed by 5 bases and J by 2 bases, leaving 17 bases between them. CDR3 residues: CASSPRTVDYTDTQYF. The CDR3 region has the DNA TGTGCCAGCAGCCCGAGGACAGTCGACTACACAGATACGCAGTATTTT.

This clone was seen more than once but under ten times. CDR3 protein: CASSPGRGREAFF. DNA for the CDR3: TGTGCCAGCAGCCCGGGGCGGGGTAGGGAGGCTTTCTTT. The chain employs TRBV6-6 and TRBJ1-1; maybe TRBD1 (5 bases). This CDR3 is built from 13 residues. CDR1 is MNHNY and CDR2 is SVGAGI in the germline V gene (reference sequence). The V and J ends lost 6 bases and 11 bases respectively, with 19 bases between them.

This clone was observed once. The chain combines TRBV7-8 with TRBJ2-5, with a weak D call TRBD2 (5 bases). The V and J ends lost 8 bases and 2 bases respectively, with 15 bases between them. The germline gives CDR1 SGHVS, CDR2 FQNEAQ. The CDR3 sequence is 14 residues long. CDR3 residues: CASGSSGRQETQYF. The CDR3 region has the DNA TGTGCCAGCGGGAGCTCGGGTCGGCAAGAGACCCAGTACTTC.